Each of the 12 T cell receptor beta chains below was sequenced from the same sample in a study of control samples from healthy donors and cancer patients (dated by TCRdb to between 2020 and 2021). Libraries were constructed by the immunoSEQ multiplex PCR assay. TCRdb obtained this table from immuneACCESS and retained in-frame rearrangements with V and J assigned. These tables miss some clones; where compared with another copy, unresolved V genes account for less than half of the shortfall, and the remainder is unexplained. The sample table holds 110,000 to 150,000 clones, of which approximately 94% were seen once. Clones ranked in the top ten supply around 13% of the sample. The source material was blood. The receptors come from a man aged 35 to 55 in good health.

CDR3 residues: CASSSSGTATEAFF. CDR3 DNA: TGTGCCAGCAGCTCGTCCGGGACAGCAACTGAAGCTTTCTTT. J is TRBJ1-1 and V is TRBV5-6, with TRBD1 matching 7 bases. The CDR3 is 14 residues long. V lost 3 bases to trimming and J lost 5 bases; unmatched junction nucleotides: 7. The germline gives CDR1 SGHDT, CDR2 YYEEEE.

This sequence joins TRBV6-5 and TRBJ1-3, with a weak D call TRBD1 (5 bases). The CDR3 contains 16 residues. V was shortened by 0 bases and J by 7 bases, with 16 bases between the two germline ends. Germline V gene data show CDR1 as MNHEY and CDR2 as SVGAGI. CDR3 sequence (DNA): TGTGCCAGCAGTTACTCTGGGACCGCGACGCTTAACACCATATATTTT. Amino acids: CASSYSGTATLNTIYF.

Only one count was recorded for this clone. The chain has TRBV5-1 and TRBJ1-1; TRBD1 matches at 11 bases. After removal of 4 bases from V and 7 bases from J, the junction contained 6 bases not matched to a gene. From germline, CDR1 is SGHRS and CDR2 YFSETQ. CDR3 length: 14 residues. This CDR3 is CASSRVDRGLEAFF. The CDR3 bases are TGCGCCAGCAGCCGCGTGGACAGGGGGCTTGAAGCTTTCTTT.

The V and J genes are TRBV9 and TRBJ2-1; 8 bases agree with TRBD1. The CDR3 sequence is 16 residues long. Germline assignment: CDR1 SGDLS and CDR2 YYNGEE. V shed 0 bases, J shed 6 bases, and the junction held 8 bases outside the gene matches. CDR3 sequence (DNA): TGTGCCAGCAGCGTAGGGGGGTGGACAGGGATCAATGAGCAGTTCTTC. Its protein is CASSVGGWTGINEQFF.

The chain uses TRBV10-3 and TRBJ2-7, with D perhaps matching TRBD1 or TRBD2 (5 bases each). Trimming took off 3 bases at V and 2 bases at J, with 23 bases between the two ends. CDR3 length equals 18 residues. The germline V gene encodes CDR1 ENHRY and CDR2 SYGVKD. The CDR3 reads CAISDEDTFLRAPYEQYF. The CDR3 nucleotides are TGTGCCATCAGTGATGAGGACACCTTTTTGCGGGCGCCCTACGAGCAGTACTTC.

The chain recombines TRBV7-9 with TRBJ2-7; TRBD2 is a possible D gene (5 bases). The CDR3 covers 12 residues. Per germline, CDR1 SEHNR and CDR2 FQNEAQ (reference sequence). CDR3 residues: CATASGTYEQYF. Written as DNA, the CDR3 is TGTGCAACCGCCTCGGGGACCTACGAGCAGTACTTC.

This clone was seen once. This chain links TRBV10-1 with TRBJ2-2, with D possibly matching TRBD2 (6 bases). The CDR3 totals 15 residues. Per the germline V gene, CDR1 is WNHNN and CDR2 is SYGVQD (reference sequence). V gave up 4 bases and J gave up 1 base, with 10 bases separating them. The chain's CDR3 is CASSVGLENTGELFF. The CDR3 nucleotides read TGCGCCAGCAGTGTGGGACTGGAGAACACCGGGGAGCTGTTTTTT.

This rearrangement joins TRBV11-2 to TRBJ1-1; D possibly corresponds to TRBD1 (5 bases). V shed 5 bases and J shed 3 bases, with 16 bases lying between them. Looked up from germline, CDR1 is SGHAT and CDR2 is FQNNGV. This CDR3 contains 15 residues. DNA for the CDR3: TGTGCCAGCAGCCTATGGACGGGACCTTACACTGAAGCTTTCTTT. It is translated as CASSLWTGPYTEAFF.

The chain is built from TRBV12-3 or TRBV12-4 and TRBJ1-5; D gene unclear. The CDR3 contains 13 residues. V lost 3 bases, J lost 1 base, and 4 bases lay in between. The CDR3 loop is CASSLNSNQPQHF. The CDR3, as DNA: TGTGCCAGCAGTTTGAACAGCAATCAGCCCCAGCATTTT.

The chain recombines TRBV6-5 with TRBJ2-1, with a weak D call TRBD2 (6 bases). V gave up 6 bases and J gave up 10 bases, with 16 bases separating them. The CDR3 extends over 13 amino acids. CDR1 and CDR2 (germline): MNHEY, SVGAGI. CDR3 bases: TGTGCCAGCAGACCCGCCCCGGGGGAGGAGCAGTTCTTC. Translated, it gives CASRPAPGEEQFF.

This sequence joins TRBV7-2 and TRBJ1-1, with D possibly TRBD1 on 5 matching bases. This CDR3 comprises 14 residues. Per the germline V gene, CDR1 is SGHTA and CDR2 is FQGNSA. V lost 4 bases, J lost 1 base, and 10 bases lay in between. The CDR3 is CASSSPGRNTEAFF. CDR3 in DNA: TGTGCCAGCAGCTCCCCGGGACGGAACACTGAAGCTTTCTTT. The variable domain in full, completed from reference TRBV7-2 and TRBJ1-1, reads GAGVSQSPSNKVTEKGKDVELRCDPISGHTALYWYRQSLGQGLEFLIYFQGNSAPDKSGLPSDRFSAERTGGSVSTLTIQRTQQEDSAVYLCASSSPGRNTEAFFGQGTRLTVV.

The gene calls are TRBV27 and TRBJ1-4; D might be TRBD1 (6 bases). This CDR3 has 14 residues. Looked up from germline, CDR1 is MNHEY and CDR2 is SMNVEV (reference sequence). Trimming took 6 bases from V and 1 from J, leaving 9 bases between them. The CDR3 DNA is TGTGCCAGCAGGCGGGGGCAAACTAATGAAAAACTGTTTTTT. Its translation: CASRRGQTNEKLFF.